This T cell receptor (beta chain) is drawn from a study of OX40 agonist ivuxolimab in advanced cancers. General study results and limits: Some patients without response likewise showed low normalized clonal expansion.

The repertoire was sequenced with immunoSEQ multiplex PCR; TCRdb's copy has only in-frame clones and lacks some. The table shows 55,000 to 85,000 clones, with about 85% occurring only once. To note about this clone: Its antigen is still unknown.

The source is an adult with an advanced solid tumor such as melanoma, head and neck, liver or kidney cancer. The sequencing used CD4+ or CD8+ T cells sorted from blood, collected in a trial of the OX40 agonist ivuxolimab.

The CDR3 nucleotides read TGTGCCAGCAGTCTACAGGGGAATTTAGGCTACGAGCAGTACTTC. Encoded protein: CASSLQGNLGYEQYF. This chain joins TRBV28 and TRBJ2-5; 7 bases line up with TRBD1. The DNA matches TRBJ2-7 better at its end, which makes the J call doubtful. CDR3 length equals 15 residues. Germline CDR1 reads MDHEN; CDR2 reads SYDVKM.